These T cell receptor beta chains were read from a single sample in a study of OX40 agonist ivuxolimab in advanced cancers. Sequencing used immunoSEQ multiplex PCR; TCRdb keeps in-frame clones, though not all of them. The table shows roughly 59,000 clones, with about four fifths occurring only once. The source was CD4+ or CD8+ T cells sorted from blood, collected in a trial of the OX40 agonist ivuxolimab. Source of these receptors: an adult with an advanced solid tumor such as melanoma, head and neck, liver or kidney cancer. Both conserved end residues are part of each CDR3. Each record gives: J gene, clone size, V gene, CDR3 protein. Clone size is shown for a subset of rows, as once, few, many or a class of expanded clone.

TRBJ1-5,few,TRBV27,CASSFQDQSAQHF
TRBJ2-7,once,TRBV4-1,CASSQDRGEQYF
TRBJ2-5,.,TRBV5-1,CASRTGSVRETQYF
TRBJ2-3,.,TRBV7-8,CASSLGGQADTQYF
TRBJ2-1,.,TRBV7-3,CASKAGGGNEQFF
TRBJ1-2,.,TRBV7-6,CASSLVGEDGYTF
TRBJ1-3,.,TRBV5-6,CASSLEGRGNTIYF
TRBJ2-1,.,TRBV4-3,CASSQEGTNYNEQFF
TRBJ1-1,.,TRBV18,CASSPGQGGTEAFF
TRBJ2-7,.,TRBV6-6,CASSYSLPPQGIEQYF
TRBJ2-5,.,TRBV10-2,CASSASFYSTSGEETQYF
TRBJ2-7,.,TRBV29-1,CSVESRSAQNYEQYF
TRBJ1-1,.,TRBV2,CASSRMDRGGTEAFF
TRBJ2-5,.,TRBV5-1,CASSFGTTRQETQYF
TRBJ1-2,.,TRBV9,CASSVAEGRRYGYTF
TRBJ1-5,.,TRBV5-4,CASSLAGVHQPQHF
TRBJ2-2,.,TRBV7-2,CASSGLAGELFF
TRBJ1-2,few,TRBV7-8,CASSLTPEYGYTF
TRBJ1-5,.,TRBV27,CASSLIRGQPQHF
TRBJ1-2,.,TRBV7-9,CASSYGGGYGYTF
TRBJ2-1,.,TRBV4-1,CASSQDGTIYNEQFF
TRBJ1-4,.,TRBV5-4,CASSLGPDEKLFF
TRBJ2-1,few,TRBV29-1,CSVDIAGDEQFF
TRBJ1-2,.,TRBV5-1,CASSLGGTSNYGYTF
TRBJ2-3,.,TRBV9,CASSVSGQLSTDTQYF
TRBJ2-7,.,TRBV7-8,CASSHGQPEQYF
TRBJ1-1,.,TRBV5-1,CASSPRTGGMNTEAFF
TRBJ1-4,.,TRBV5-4,CASSPATNEKLFF
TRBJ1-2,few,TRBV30,CASTTGYGYTF
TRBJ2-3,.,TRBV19,CASSPQRGGGTDTQYF
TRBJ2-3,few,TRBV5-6,CASSFFRGSDTQYF
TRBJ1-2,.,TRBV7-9,CASSSAEGTSGYTF
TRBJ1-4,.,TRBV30,CAWSVPDPPRAPF
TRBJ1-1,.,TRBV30,CAWSVLGGHITEAFF
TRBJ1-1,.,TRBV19,CASSTSQGLDTEAFF
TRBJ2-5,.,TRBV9,CASSVGLFQETQYF
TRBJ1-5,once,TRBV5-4,CASSLDRGLQPQHF
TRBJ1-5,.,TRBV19,CASSVPQGLVGQPQHF
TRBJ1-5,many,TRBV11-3,CASSFFDRSNQPQHF
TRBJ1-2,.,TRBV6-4,CASSDRGGRGYTF
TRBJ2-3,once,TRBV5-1,CASSSLQRGGTDTQYF
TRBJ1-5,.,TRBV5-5,CASSFRAANQPQHF
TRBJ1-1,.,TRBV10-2,CASSERSANTEAFF
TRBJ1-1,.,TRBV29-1,CSVDDSSRAEAFF
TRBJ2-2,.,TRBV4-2,CASSLSTNTGELFF
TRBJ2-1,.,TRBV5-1,CASSLRRPGINEQFF
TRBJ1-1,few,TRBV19,CASSTQQGHRTEAFF
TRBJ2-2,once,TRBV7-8,CASSPRAGAGELFF
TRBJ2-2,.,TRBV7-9,CASSPVGVDTGELFF